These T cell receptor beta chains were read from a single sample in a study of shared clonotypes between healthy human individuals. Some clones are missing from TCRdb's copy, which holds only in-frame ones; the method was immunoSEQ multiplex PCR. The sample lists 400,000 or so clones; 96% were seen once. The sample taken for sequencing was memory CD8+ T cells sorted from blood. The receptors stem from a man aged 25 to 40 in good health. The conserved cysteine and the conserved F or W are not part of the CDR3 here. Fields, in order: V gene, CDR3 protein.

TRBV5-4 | ASSLGLASGELF
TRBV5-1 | ASSLTSGTAYEQY
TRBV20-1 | SARSTYEQY
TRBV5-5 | ASSLHNEQF
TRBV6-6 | ATTGQGYQPQH
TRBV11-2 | ASSLDIAGGRSNEQF
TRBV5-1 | ASSFSHRGINEKLF
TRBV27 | ASSLGQGSYEQY
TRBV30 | AWSVHADQETQY
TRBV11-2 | ASSPRDAANYGYT
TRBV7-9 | ASNNWGAREKLF
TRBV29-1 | SVERLAGSTDTQY
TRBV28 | ASSFFWGGDEKLF
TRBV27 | ASSLLAVDTQY
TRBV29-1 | SGAGTGVPYMNTEAF
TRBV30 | AWSVRAEKGYGYT
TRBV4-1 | ASSQDLLAGAETQY
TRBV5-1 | ASSLLSTYEQY
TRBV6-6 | ASSFQGTGNTIY
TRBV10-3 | AISPDTSSPLGEKLF
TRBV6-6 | ASSRVGEQY
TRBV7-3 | ASSVSGAGDTQY
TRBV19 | ASQSQGAYEQY
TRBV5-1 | ASSLGLAGYTDTQY
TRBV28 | ASSLRLAGEETQY
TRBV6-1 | ASSEGGGRGTDTQY
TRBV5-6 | ASSLAGGSSYNEQF
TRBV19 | ASSTGQGYEQY
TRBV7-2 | ASSLEGLRTSGTYTQY
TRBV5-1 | ASSLTDRVPYGYT
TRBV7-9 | ASSRSIRFAEAF
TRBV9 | ASSAYRGRPNTGELF
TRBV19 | ASSPVGADQPQH
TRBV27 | ASSLSQPQGGGDTQY
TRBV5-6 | ASTTSSPYETQY
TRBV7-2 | ASSLVPGLAYNEQF
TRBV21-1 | ASSKVSSGQGRNQPQH
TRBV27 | ARQGGNTGELF
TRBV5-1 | ASAPGTTRYNEQF
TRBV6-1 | AAGRTNSPLH
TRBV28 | ASSLIRAVETQY
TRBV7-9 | ASSLGQKMSYEQY
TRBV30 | AWSVAGKLSYEQY
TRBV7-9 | ASSVTSGRANEQY